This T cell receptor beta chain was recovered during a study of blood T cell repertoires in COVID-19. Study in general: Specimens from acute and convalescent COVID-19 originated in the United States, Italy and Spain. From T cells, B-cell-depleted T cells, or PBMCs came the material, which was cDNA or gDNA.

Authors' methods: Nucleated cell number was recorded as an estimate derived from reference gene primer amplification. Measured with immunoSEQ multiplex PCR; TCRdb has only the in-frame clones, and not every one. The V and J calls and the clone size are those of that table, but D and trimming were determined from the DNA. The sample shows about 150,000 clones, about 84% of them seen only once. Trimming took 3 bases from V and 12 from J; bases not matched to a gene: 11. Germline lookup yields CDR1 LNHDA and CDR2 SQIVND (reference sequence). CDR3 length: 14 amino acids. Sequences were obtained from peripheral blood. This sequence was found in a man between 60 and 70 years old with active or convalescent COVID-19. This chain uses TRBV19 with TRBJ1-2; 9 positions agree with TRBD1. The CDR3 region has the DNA TGTGCCAGTAGTATCGGGCCGAGACAGGGGGTAAACACCTTC. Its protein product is CASSIGPRQGVNTF.